These 31 T cell receptor beta chains were all obtained from the same sample, sequenced in a study of naive and memory T cell subsets. These TCRs are of unknown antigen specificity. Both TRBC1 and TRBC2 were covered by a beta constant-region primer of two equimolar oligonucleotides. Four rounds of PCR amplified the ligated cDNA using nested alpha and beta constant-region primers plus SP2. TCRdb re-analysed the UMI-ligation and nested PCR reads in MiXCR, keeping a single row per CDR3 protein. The sample yields fewer than 150,000 distinct CDR3 sequences, 15% to 25% seen once. Whole-study results and caveats: A few larger clonotypes appeared in naive repertoires, especially CD8, possibly memory cells re-expressing CD45RA.

Sequencing was done on a sample of naive CD8+ T cells from blood. All receptors derive from a human donor in good health.

This clonotype has just a few counts. This chain joins TRBV7-9 and TRBJ1-5; a weak D match, TRBD1 (6 bases). The CDR3 spans 13 residues. Trimming pared 5 bases from V and 6 bases from J, leaving 11 bases between. Germline loops: CDR1 SEHNR, CDR2 FQNEAQ (reference sequence). DNA for the CDR3: TGTGCCAGCAGCGGGGGCGGAACTCAGCCCCAGCATTTT. It translates to CASSGGGTQPQHF. Full variable domain (remainder filled in from reference TRBV7-9 and TRBJ1-5): DTGVSQNPRHKITKRGQNVTFRCDPISEHNRLYWYRQTLGQGPEFLTYFQNEAQLEKSRLLSDRFSAERPKGSFSTLEIQRTEQGDSAMYLCASSGGGTQPQHFGDGTRLSIL.

The table lists this clonotype with a few counts. This chain joins TRBV7-9 and TRBJ1-6; no clear D. V was trimmed by 4 bases and J by 7 bases, leaving 11 bases between them. Germline lookup yields CDR1 SEHNR and CDR2 FQNEAQ (reference sequence). The CDR3 spans 14 residues. The CDR3 DNA reads TGTGCCAGCAGCTCCCCGGCCATAAATTCACCCCTCCACTTT. This gives the protein CASSSPAINSPLHF.

This chain connects TRBV7-8 to TRBJ1-6, with D uncertain. Germline-derived CDR1 and CDR2 are SGHVS and FQNEAQ. The ends were cut back, 5 bases at V and 6 bases at J, with 11 bases in the middle. The CDR3 consists of 14 residues. CDR3 sequence (DNA): TGTGCCAGCAGCCCTGATTTTTCTAATTCACCCCTCCACTTT. It is translated as CASSPDFSNSPLHF.

The chain employs TRBV27 and TRBJ2-2; D remains ambiguous. This CDR3 comprises 13 residues. Germline assignment: CDR1 MNHEY and CDR2 SMNVEV (reference sequence). Trimming removed 3 bases at V and 7 bases at J, with 9 bases between. CDR3: CASSFSGIGELFF. The CDR3 DNA sequence: TGTGCCAGCAGTTTTTCAGGAATCGGGGAGCTGTTTTTT.

A few counts support this clonotype. J is TRBJ1-2 and V is TRBV10-3; D unresolved. Per the germline V gene, CDR1 is ENHRY and CDR2 is SYGVKD. V lost 0 bases and J lost 7, with 12 bases in between. CDR3 size: 14 residues. The CDR3 DNA follows: TGTGCCATCAGTGAGTCGCAGGCATGGCGTGGCTACACCTTC. It translates to CAISESQAWRGYTF.

This clonotype was observed a handful of times. The chain couples TRBV28 to TRBJ2-1, with D unresolved. Germline CDR1 MDHEN, CDR2 SYDVKM. This CDR3 spans 13 amino acids. Trimming removed 1 base at V and 6 bases at J, with 7 bases between. CDR3 DNA: TGTGCCAGCAGTTTATTTTCCCGCAATGAGCAGTTCTTC. Its translation is CASSLFSRNEQFF.

The CDR3 loop reads CSAIPGTANSYEQYF. CDR3 sequence (DNA): TGCAGCGCCATTCCCGGGACAGCAAACTCCTACGAGCAGTACTTC. The V call is TRBV29-1, the J call TRBJ2-7, with 7 bases that match TRBD1. Per the germline V gene, CDR1 is SQVTM and CDR2 is ANQGSEA. This CDR3 has 15 amino acids. The trim removed 7 bases at V and 0 bases at J, leaving 12 bases unmatched.

This clonotype was counted a few times. V usage is TRBV5-1 and J usage is TRBJ2-1; 13 bases fit TRBD2. This CDR3 is 15 amino acids long. Germline assignment: CDR1 SGHRS and CDR2 YFSETQ. With V trimmed by 0 bases and J by 8 bases, 2 bases remained unmatched. The CDR3 nucleotides are TGCGCCAGCAGCTTGGAACTAGCGGGAGGGGATGAGCAGTTCTTC. Translation gives CASSLELAGGDEQFF.

J is TRBJ1-5 and V is TRBV5-6; D is undetermined. Germline V lookup: CDR1 SGHDT, CDR2 YYEEEE. V lost 2 bases and J lost 3, with 9 bases in between. The CDR3 spans 14 residues. CDR3 in amino acids: CASSFGGVNQPQHF. For the CDR3, the DNA is TGTGCCAGCAGCTTCGGCGGGGTCAATCAGCCCCAGCATTTT.

The chain is built from TRBV12-3 or TRBV12-4 and TRBJ2-1, with D perhaps matching TRBD1 (6 bases). CDR3 length equals 14 residues. Between the trimmed V and J ends, which lost 7 bases and 7 bases, there was a span of 17 bases. CDR3 bases: TGTGCCAGCACCTCAGTAGGCAGGGGTAATGAGCAGTTCTTC. It is translated as CASTSVGRGNEQFF.

This clonotype was detected only a few times. J is TRBJ1-5 and V is TRBV30; a weak D match, TRBD1 (6 bases). Trimming took 5 bases from V and 0 from J, leaving 14 bases between them. Germline-derived CDR1 and CDR2 are GTSNPN and SVGIG (reference sequence). The CDR3 is 15 amino acids. The CDR3 DNA reads as TGTGCCTGGGGCTCCGGACAGCATAGCAATCAGCCCCAGCATTTT. Amino acids: CAWGSGQHSNQPQHF. The complete variable domain, with remaining parts taken from reference TRBV30 and TRBJ1-5, reads SQTIHQWPATLVQPVGSPLSLECTVEGTSNPNLYWYRQAAGRGLQLLFYSVGIGQISSEVPQNLSASRPQDRQFILSSKKLLLSDSGFYLCAWGSGQHSNQPQHFGDGTRLSIL.

The genes are TRBV29-1 and TRBJ2-1; 7 positions match TRBD2. Germline-derived CDR1 and CDR2 are SQVTM and ANQGSEA. With 0 bases clipped from V and 7 bases from J, the junction kept 15 bases outside the gene matches. The CDR3 has 17 residues. The CDR3 loop is CSVEDPGVAGEGNEQFF. The CDR3 bases are TGCAGCGTTGAAGATCCGGGGGTTGCGGGAGAAGGAAATGAGCAGTTCTTC.

V gene TRBV10-3 combines with J gene TRBJ2-1; 9 bases are a match to TRBD2. V lost 0 bases and J lost 9; bases outside the gene matches: 3. The germline CDR1 and CDR2 sequences are ENHRY and SYGVKD. This CDR3 contains 14 residues. CDR3 residues: CAISESGTSLEQFF. In DNA, the CDR3 is TGTGCCATCAGTGAGTCCGGGACTAGCCTTGAGCAGTTCTTC.

This chain joins TRBV6-6 and TRBJ2-3; no reliable D call. The CDR3 extends over 16 amino acids. Trimming removed 2 bases at V and 2 bases at J, with 14 bases between. Germline CDR1 MNHNY, CDR2 SVGAGI (reference sequence). The CDR3 bases are TGTGCCAGCAGTTACCGCCAGGCTCAATACACAGATACGCAGTATTTT. Amino acid sequence: CASSYRQAQYTDTQYF.

The CDR3 nucleotides read TGTGCCAGCTCACCAGGGGTTAGCGGGAGAGGTAATGAGCAGTTCTTC. Its translation: CASSPGVSGRGNEQFF. The chain combines TRBV18 with TRBJ2-1; 9 bases agree with TRBD2. After removal of 2 bases from V and 7 bases from J, the junction contained 9 bases not matched to a gene. Looked up from germline, CDR1 is KGHSH and CDR2 is LQKENI. The length of the CDR3 is 16 residues. Full variable domain (remainder filled in from reference TRBV18 and TRBJ2-1): NAGVMQNPRHLVRRRGQEARLRCSPMKGHSHVYWYRQLPEEGLKFMVYLQKENIIDESGMPKERFSAEFPKEGPSILRIQQVVRGDSAAYFCASSPGVSGRGNEQFFGPGTRLTVL.

This clonotype occurred a few times. This rearrangement joins TRBV7-6 to TRBJ2-7; no firm D call. Germline-derived CDR1 and CDR2 are SGHVS and FNYEAQ. CDR3 length: 14 residues. Trimming pared 1 base from V and 4 bases from J, leaving 11 bases between. CDR3 bases: TGTGCCAGCAGCTTAGATATTTCGGGTTACGAGCAGTACTTC. It is translated as CASSLDISGYEQYF.

This clonotype has just a few counts. The chain employs TRBV29-1 and TRBJ2-1; weak D call: TRBD2 (6 bases). Deletions cut 7 bases from V and 6 bases from J, with 16 bases between. The CDR3 totals 13 residues. Per the germline V gene, CDR1 is SQVTM and CDR2 is ANQGSEA. CDR3 region: CSALGGSVNEQFF. Written as DNA, the CDR3 is TGCAGCGCACTGGGGGGTTCCGTCAATGAGCAGTTCTTC.

The sample holds a few counts of this clonotype. V usage is TRBV6-2 or TRBV6-3 and J usage is TRBJ2-7; TRBD2 aligns across 8 bases. CDR1 and CDR2 (germline): MNHEY, SVGEGT. The CDR3 consists of 15 residues. V gave up 0 bases and J gave up 2 bases; unmatched junction bases: 3. The CDR3 nucleotides read TGTGCCAGCAGTTACTCTAGCGGGAACACCTACGAGCAGTACTTC. Translating gives CASSYSSGNTYEQYF.

This clonotype was counted many times. The chain recombines TRBV4-2 with TRBJ1-1; D unresolved. CDR1 and CDR2 (germline): LGHNA, YNFKEQ. V was shortened by 1 base and J by 4 bases, with 10 bases between the two germline ends. The CDR3 is 14 residues long. The CDR3 region has the DNA TGTGCCAGCAGCCAAGTCAAGGCTCTCACTGAAGCTTTCTTT. Translation: CASSQVKALTEAFF.

V usage is TRBV5-4 and J usage is TRBJ2-7, with D possibly matching TRBD2 (5 bases). The CDR3 spans 14 residues. Trimming pared 4 bases from V and 1 base from J, leaving 12 bases between. The germline CDR1 and CDR2 sequences are SGHNT and YYREEE (reference sequence). In nucleotides, the CDR3 is TGTGCCAGCAGCCACCAAGGCGGGTCCTACGAGCAGTACTTC. Translating gives CASSHQGGSYEQYF.

Of note for this clonotype: One end of the junction is discordant with germline, which a read error may explain. The CDR3 protein is CASSPHEQNAEAFF. As DNA, the CDR3 is TGTGCCAGCAGTCCGCATGAACAGAACGCTGAAGCTTTCTTT. This chain connects TRBV28 to TRBJ1-1, with D unresolved. The CDR3 totals 14 residues. The V gene's germline CDR1 is MDHEN and CDR2 SYDVKM.

The chain combines TRBV14 with TRBJ2-1; TRBD2 is a possible D gene (6 bases). The germline V and J ends were trimmed by 6 bases and 7 bases, with 22 bases remaining between them. The length of the CDR3 is 16 residues. Germline CDR1 is SGHDN and CDR2 is FVKESK. Written as DNA, the CDR3 is TGTGCCAGCAGACAGTCGGGGGAAGGTCGGTTGAATGAGCAGTTCTTC. It encodes CASRQSGEGRLNEQFF.

This clonotype has a handful of counts. The rearrangement uses TRBV28 and TRBJ2-3, with D possibly TRBD2 on 6 matching bases. With 7 bases removed from V and 7 bases from J, the gap between germline ends came to 21 bases. Germline V CDR1 and CDR2: MDHEN, SYDVKM. The length of the CDR3 is 15 residues. As DNA, the CDR3 is TGTGCCAGCATCCAGTGGCGGGGCCCTTCATATACGCAGTATTTT. Protein product: CASIQWRGPSYTQYF.

The gene calls are TRBV29-1 and TRBJ2-5, with TRBD1 matching over 9 bases. The CDR3 runs 15 residues. The trim removed 5 bases at V and 7 bases at J, leaving 14 bases unmatched. Germline V gene sequence: CDR1 SQVTM, CDR2 ANQGSEA. CDR3 in amino acids: CSVYHPGQGTGTQYF. The CDR3 nucleotides are TGCAGCGTTTATCATCCGGGACAGGGAACCGGGACCCAGTACTTC.

The table lists this clonotype with a few counts. The chain recombines TRBV4-1 with TRBJ2-3; TRBD2 might be the D (6 bases). This CDR3 spans 16 amino acids. V was clipped by 4 bases and J by 1 base, with 15 bases between them. The germline gives CDR1 MGHRA, CDR2 YSYEKL. The CDR3 region has the DNA TGCGCCAGCAGCCCGATCGAATGGGAGGGCACAGATACGCAGTATTTT. Translated, it gives CASSPIEWEGTDTQYF.

This rearrangement joins TRBV3-1 to TRBJ1-1, with D maybe TRBD1 (6 bases). V was shortened by 6 bases and J by 1 base, with 9 bases between the two germline ends. CDR3 length equals 13 residues. Per germline, CDR1 LGHDT and CDR2 YNNKEL (reference sequence). The CDR3 region has the DNA TGTGCCAGCAGATGGACAGCGAACACTGAAGCTTTCTTT. Amino acid sequence: CASRWTANTEAFF.

The chain joins TRBV4-1 to TRBJ2-3, with 8 bases lining up with TRBD1. CDR3 length equals 15 residues. The trim removed 5 bases at V and 3 bases at J, leaving 7 bases unmatched. Looked up from germline, CDR1 is MGHRA and CDR2 is YSYEKL. CDR3 region: CASSFKQGGTDTQYF. CDR3 nucleotides: TGCGCCAGCAGCTTTAAACAGGGGGGAACAGATACGCAGTATTTT.

This clonotype was picked up a small number of times. This chain uses TRBV29-1 with TRBJ2-3, with D hard to call. V was shortened by 3 bases and J by 0 bases, with 10 bases between the two germline ends. Germline CDR1 is SQVTM and CDR2 is ANQGSEA. This CDR3 contains 14 residues. The DNA of the CDR3 is TGCAGCGTTGACCATCAGGAAAGCACAGATACGCAGTATTTT. Its translation: CSVDHQESTDTQYF.

This clonotype was seen a handful of times. This chain uses TRBV20-1 with TRBJ2-1, with D perhaps TRBD2 (6 bases). CDR3 length equals 16 residues. V was trimmed by 0 bases and J by 2 bases, leaving 14 bases between them. The germline V gene has CDR1 DFQATT and CDR2 SNEGSKA (reference sequence). In nucleotides, the CDR3 is TGCAGTGCTAGAGATAGGCGGGATATCACCTACAATGAGCAGTTCTTC. The encoded protein is CSARDRRDITYNEQFF.

V gene TRBV9 combines with J gene TRBJ2-1; TRBD1 aligns across 8 bases. Germline V gene data show CDR1 as SGDLS and CDR2 as YYNGEE. With 3 bases clipped from V and 8 bases from J, the junction kept 13 bases outside the gene matches. This CDR3 spans 16 amino acids. The CDR3 region is CASSARQGIRIYEQFF. The CDR3 DNA reads as TGTGCCAGCAGCGCCCGACAGGGGATTAGGATCTATGAGCAGTTCTTC.

The rearrangement uses TRBV7-2 and TRBJ2-3, with D possibly being TRBD1 or TRBD2 (5 bases each). Trimming took 6 bases from V and 0 from J, leaving 13 bases between them. The CDR3 spans 15 residues. CDR1 and CDR2 (germline): SGHTA, FQGNSA. The CDR3 is CASRARDLSTDTQYF. The CDR3 DNA reads TGTGCCAGCAGGGCCAGGGACCTAAGCACAGATACGCAGTATTTT.